What follows describes a single TCR beta chain. What it recognizes is unknown. Within the sample, other DNA sequences also encode this same CDR3. These data belong to a study of shared clonotypes between healthy human individuals. Broader study findings: Large depth notwithstanding, sorted-subset sequencing proved incomplete by rarefaction. A reduction in generation probabilities was seen for non-shared clonotypes relative to those shared by all four donors.

Trimming cost V 2 bases and J 0 bases, with 9 bases left between them. Germline V gives CDR1 SGDLS, CDR2 YYNGEE. This CDR3 region has 15 residues. Execution of the assay was at deep level. Genomic DNA belonging to each subset was distributed in equal measure over several immunoSEQ plates. The assay was immunoSEQ multiplex PCR, and TCRdb's table has in-frame clones only and misses some. Here the sample spans some 660,000 clones, roughly 73% being singletons. This clonotype was obtained from a woman in her 30s in good health. The sequencing input was memory CD4+ T cells sorted from blood. Specified subset: CD45RA-negative fraction. The chain recombines TRBV9 with TRBJ2-1; no reliable D call. CDR3 sequence: CASSVGSSSYNEQFF. The CDR3 DNA is TGTGCCAGCAGCGTCGGTTCTAGCTCCTACAATGAGCAGTTCTTC. Looking up the rest from reference TRBV9 and TRBJ2-1 gives the full variable domain: DSGVTQTPKHLITATGQRVTLRCSPRSGDLSVYWYQQSLDQGLQFLIQYYNGEERAKGNILERFSAQQFPDLHSELNLSSLELGDSALYFCASSVGSSSYNEQFFGPGTRLTVL.